These 16 T cell receptor beta chains were sequenced from one sample in a study of PD-1 blockade in classical Hodgkin lymphoma. Relapse was seen in all patients after autologous stem cell transplantation, and brentuximab vedotin exposure was variable. Clones were read by immunoSEQ multiplex PCR, and TCRdb kept only the in-frame ones, dropping some. The data show around 70,000 clones, 71% seen once. Sequencing used peripheral blood mononuclear cells (PBMCs), obtained before the second cycle of nivolumab. These receptors originate from a human donor with classical Hodgkin lymphoma.

The table lists this clone with a few counts. V and J are TRBV21-1 and TRBJ2-1; TRBD2, as called in the table, went unchecked against the DNA. TRBV21-1 is a listed pseudogene. The CDR3 is 13 amino acids. This CDR3 is CASSKVRGNEQFF. The CDR3 DNA reads as TGTGCCAGCAGCAAAGTGAGAGGGAATGAGCAGTTCTTC.

The chain has TRBV9 and TRBJ1-1; unclear D gene. The V and J ends lost 0 bases and 6 bases respectively, with 12 bases between them. Germline CDR1 SGDLS, CDR2 YYNGEE. The CDR3 runs 14 residues. The CDR3 protein is CASSVVPEHSEAFF. CDR3 coding DNA: TGTGCCAGCAGCGTAGTTCCCGAACACTCTGAAGCTTTCTTT. Filled out from reference TRBV9 and TRBJ1-1, the complete variable domain reads DSGVTQTPKHLITATGQRVTLRCSPRSGDLSVYWYQQSLDQGLQFLIQYYNGEERAKGNILERFSAQQFPDLHSELNLSSLELGDSALYFCASSVVPEHSEAFFGQGTRLTVV.

The chain carries TRBV25-1 and TRBJ2-7; D possibly corresponds to TRBD2 (6 bases). Germline V gives CDR1 MGHDK, CDR2 SYGVNS. Trimming removed 4 bases from V and 9 bases from J, with 13 bases in between. The CDR3 consists of 12 residues. CDR3 bases: TGTGCCAGCAGTGTTGGCGGGATTCGGCAGTACTTC. Translated: CASSVGGIRQYF.

This clone was recorded a few times. The chain has TRBV29-1 and TRBJ1-1; D unclear. The length of the CDR3 is 11 residues. V dropped 0 bases and J dropped 6 bases, with 5 bases sitting between them. Germline CDR1 and CDR2: SQVTM and ANQGSEA. CDR3 sequence: CSVEDWAEAFF. CDR3 coding DNA: TGCAGCGTTGAAGACTGGGCTGAAGCTTTCTTT.

This clone has a single count. The genes are TRBV30 and TRBJ1-2; D is uncertain. The germline V gene encodes CDR1 GTSNPN and CDR2 SVGIG (reference sequence). This CDR3 comprises 13 residues. V was cut by 4 bases and J by 2 bases, with 11 bases left in between. CDR3 bases: TGTGCCTGGAACGGTGGGGAGAACTATGGCTACACCTTC. Translating it yields CAWNGGENYGYTF.

This clone was observed once. The genes are TRBV11-3 and TRBJ1-6, with TRBD1 as a possible D gene (5 bases). Germline V gives CDR1 SGHNT, CDR2 YENEEA. The CDR3 totals 14 residues. Trimming removed 3 bases at V and 5 bases at J, with 8 bases between. The CDR3 coding sequence is TGTGCCAGCAGCTTTGCACAGGATAATTCACCCCTCCACTTT. It is translated as CASSFAQDNSPLHF.

This clone was detected ten times or more. V gene TRBV7-2 combines with J gene TRBJ1-1; a weak D match, TRBD1 (5 bases). The germline V and J ends were trimmed by 10 bases and 5 bases, with 17 bases remaining between them. CDR3 length: 13 residues. Germline values: CDR1 SGHTA, CDR2 FQGNSA. The CDR3 DNA follows: TGTGCCAACAAGGACACCGGGAGTACTGAAGCTTTCTTT. It is translated as CANKDTGSTEAFF.

This chain uses TRBV7-2 with TRBJ2-7; 7 positions agree with TRBD1. This CDR3 comprises 15 residues. Germline CDR1 SGHTA, CDR2 FQGNSA. Trimming took 5 bases from V and 3 from J; bases not matched to a gene: 10. The DNA for the CDR3 is TGTGCCAGCAGCCCGGGACAGATAGAACTCTACGAGCAGTACTTC. Its protein is CASSPGQIELYEQYF.

J is TRBJ2-2 and V is TRBV5-4; 8 bases fit TRBD2. This CDR3 region has 16 residues. Looked up from germline, CDR1 is SGHNT and CDR2 is YYREEE (reference sequence). V lost 4 bases and J lost 4; bases outside the gene matches: 9. The CDR3 DNA reads as TGTGCCAGCAGCCGGGAGCTTAGCGGGACCACCGGGGAGCTGTTTTTT. Protein: CASSRELSGTTGELFF.

V is TRBV21-1 and J is TRBJ1-5; the table names TRBD1, a call not compared with the DNA. TRBV21-1 is a recognized pseudogene. The CDR3 runs 17 residues. In DNA form, the CDR3 reads TGTGCCAGCAGAAGAGGGACAGGCCTTAGGGGCAATCAGCCCCAGCATTTT. It yields the protein CASRRGTGLRGNQPQHF.

J is TRBJ2-3 and V is TRBV5-1; D is possibly TRBD1 (6 bases). Germline lookup yields CDR1 SGHRS and CDR2 YFSETQ. The CDR3 loop spans 14 amino acids. Trimming stripped 4 bases from V and 2 bases from J, with 11 bases between. DNA for the CDR3: TGCGCCAGCAGCCTACAGGGAGACACAGATACGCAGTATTTT. It codes for CASSLQGDTDTQYF.

The genes are TRBV18 and TRBJ1-2; a weak D match, TRBD1 (5 bases). V was shortened by 1 base and J by 2 bases, with 8 bases between the two germline ends. This CDR3 contains 14 residues. Germline assignment: CDR1 KGHSH and CDR2 LQKENI. Here the CDR3 reads CASSPRWGNYGYTF. CDR3 DNA: TGTGCCAGCTCACCACGATGGGGGAACTATGGCTACACCTTC.

There are a few counts of this clone. The chain employs TRBV27 and TRBJ1-2; maybe TRBD1 (5 bases). The V end was cut by 4 bases, the J end by 3 bases, with 12 bases between. This CDR3 region has 14 residues. Germline CDR1 reads MNHEY; CDR2 reads SMNVEV (reference sequence). The CDR3 is CASSSRGGDYGYTF. Written as DNA, the CDR3 is TGTGCCAGCAGTTCCCGGGGGGGGGACTATGGCTACACCTTC.

The V gene is TRBV4-1, the J gene TRBJ2-1; 10 bases agree with TRBD2. CDR1 and CDR2 (germline): MGHRA, YSYEKL. Trimming took 3 bases from V and 9 from J; bases not matched to a gene: 20. The CDR3 loop spans 19 amino acids. CDR3 loop: CASSQEQRGGLRTDGEQFF. CDR3 DNA sequence: TGCGCCAGCAGCCAGGAACAGCGGGGGGGCCTTAGGACCGACGGTGAGCAGTTCTTC.

The chain links TRBV2 to TRBJ2-5; no clear D. This CDR3 region has 11 residues. V was pared by 4 bases and J by 5 bases, with 5 bases between. Germline assignment: CDR1 SNHLY and CDR2 FYNNEI. The CDR3 nucleotides read TGTGCCAGCAGTGGAGTCGAGACCCAGTACTTC. Translated, it gives CASSGVETQYF.

As DNA, the CDR3 is TGTGCCGGCGGTGACAGAAATCAGCCCCAGCATTTT. Residues: CAGGDRNQPQHF. The chain employs TRBV19 and TRBJ1-5; TRBD1 might be the D (5 bases). Germline CDR1 reads LNHDA; CDR2 reads SQIVND (reference sequence). CDR3 length: 12 amino acids. The V end lost 11 bases, the J end lost 4 bases, and 12 bases lay between the germline ends.